The rows below give T cell receptor beta chains drawn from one sample of a study of response to subunit inactivated influenza vaccine. Via MiXCR, TCRdb re-called the RT-PCR reads, giving one row per CDR3 protein. The repertoire consists of about 570,000 distinct CDR3 sequences, with around 10% occurring once and the leading ten covering approximately 10%. The sample was also reused in another study, on T cells expressing NK-cell markers.

The sample in question was PBMCs from blood, obtained on the day of vaccination. These receptors originate from a man in his fifties who received an inactivated influenza vaccine. CDR3s include the opening cysteine and the closing phenylalanine or tryptophan. The order of the fields is J gene, D gene, clone size, V gene, CDR3 protein, CDR3 DNA. The D gene is left open where the match is weak. Size values are once, few and many counts, or a class for expanded clones, and some rows have none.

J: TRBJ2-7
D: TRBD1
size: few
V: TRBV5-1
CDR3: CASSLGTGGREQYF
DNA: TGCGCCAGCAGCTTGGGGACAGGGGGCCGCGAGCAGTACTTC

J: TRBJ2-7
D: TRBD1
size: few
V: TRBV28
CDR3: CASSWGQWEQYF
DNA: TGTGCCAGCAGCTGGGGACAGTGGGAGCAGTACTTC

J: TRBJ2-5
D: NA
size: NA
V: TRBV6-2/TRBV6-3
CDR3: CASRPSRGQETQYF
DNA: TGTGCCAGCAGACCATCCCGGGGTCAAGAGACCCAGTACTTC

J: TRBJ2-5
D: TRBD1
size: few
V: TRBV10-3
CDR3: CAISPGTAQETQYF
DNA: TGTGCCATCAGTCCTGGGACAGCCCAAGAGACCCAGTACTTC

J: TRBJ2-5
D: TRBD2
size: NA
V: TRBV6-2/TRBV6-3
CDR3: CASSGLAEHQETQYF
DNA: TGTGCCAGCAGTGGACTAGCGGAACACCAAGAGACCCAGTACTTC

J: TRBJ1-1
D: TRBD1
size: NA
V: TRBV9
CDR3: CASSAGQGYTEAFF
DNA: TGTGCCAGCAGCGCGGGACAGGGATACACTGAAGCTTTCTTT

J: TRBJ2-1
D: TRBD2
size: few
V: TRBV5-1
CDR3: CASRSLAGAPNEQFF
DNA: TGCGCCAGCAGGTCTCTAGCGGGAGCCCCCAATGAGCAGTTCTTC

J: TRBJ1-1
D: NA
size: few
V: TRBV6-1
CDR3: CASNKDGLNTEAFF
DNA: TGTGCCAGCAATAAGGACGGTCTGAACACTGAAGCTTTCTTT

J: TRBJ1-2
D: TRBD1
size: many
V: TRBV4-1
CDR3: CASSQVTGGASSYGYTF
DNA: TGCGCCAGCAGCCAAGTGACAGGGGGCGCGTCTTCCTATGGCTACACCTTC

J: TRBJ2-1
D: TRBD2
size: NA
V: TRBV28
CDR3: CASSPASGSINEQFF
DNA: TGTGCCAGCAGCCCGGCTAGCGGGAGTATTAATGAGCAGTTCTTC

J: TRBJ2-6
D: NA
size: NA
V: TRBV7-2
CDR3: CASSLGIGANVLTF
DNA: TGTGCCAGCAGCTTGGGGATTGGAGCCAACGTCCTGACTTTC

J: TRBJ2-1
D: TRBD2
size: many
V: TRBV7-9
CDR3: CASSSYVGTSVNEQFF
DNA: TGTGCCAGCAGCTCATATGTGGGGACTAGCGTAAATGAGCAGTTCTTC

J: TRBJ2-3
D: TRBD2
size: NA
V: TRBV27
CDR3: CASSVTSFRTDMQYF
DNA: TGTGCCAGCAGTGTGACTAGCTTCCGCACAGATATGCAGTATTTT

J: TRBJ1-1
D: NA
size: NA
V: TRBV5-5
CDR3: CASSDRRVGASEAFF
DNA: TGTGCCAGCAGCGACCGCAGGGTCGGGGCCTCTGAAGCTTTCTTT

J: TRBJ2-5
D: NA
size: many
V: TRBV29-1
CDR3: CSGGSQETQYF
DNA: TGCAGCGGGGGCTCCCAAGAGACCCAGTACTTC

J: TRBJ2-7
D: TRBD1
size: NA
V: TRBV20-1
CDR3: CSATTGTGSYEQYF
DNA: TGCAGTGCTACCACCGGGACAGGGTCCTACGAGCAGTACTTC

J: TRBJ2-7
D: TRBD1
size: many
V: TRBV12-3/TRBV12-4
CDR3: CASSSLYPGQGAGEQYF
DNA: TGTGCCAGCAGTTCTCTCTATCCTGGACAGGGGGCGGGCGAGCAGTACTTC

J: TRBJ2-1
D: NA
size: many
V: TRBV20-1
CDR3: CSASTGWNEQFF
DNA: TGCAGTGCTTCCACAGGGTGGAATGAGCAGTTCTTC

J: TRBJ2-7
D: NA
size: few
V: TRBV6-2/TRBV6-3
CDR3: CASSSLNWYQRHYEQYF
DNA: TGTGCCAGCAGTTCCCTGAACTGGTACCAACGACACTACGAGCAGTACTTC

J: TRBJ1-1
D: TRBD1
size: few
V: TRBV24-1
CDR3: CATSDPGQGGRAFF
DNA: TGTGCCACCAGTGACCCGGGACAGGGTGGGCGAGCTTTCTTT

J: TRBJ2-2
D: TRBD2
size: many
V: TRBV7-9
CDR3: CASSLVGGRRTGELFF
DNA: TGTGCCAGCAGCTTAGTAGGCGGGAGACGCACCGGGGAGCTGTTTTTT